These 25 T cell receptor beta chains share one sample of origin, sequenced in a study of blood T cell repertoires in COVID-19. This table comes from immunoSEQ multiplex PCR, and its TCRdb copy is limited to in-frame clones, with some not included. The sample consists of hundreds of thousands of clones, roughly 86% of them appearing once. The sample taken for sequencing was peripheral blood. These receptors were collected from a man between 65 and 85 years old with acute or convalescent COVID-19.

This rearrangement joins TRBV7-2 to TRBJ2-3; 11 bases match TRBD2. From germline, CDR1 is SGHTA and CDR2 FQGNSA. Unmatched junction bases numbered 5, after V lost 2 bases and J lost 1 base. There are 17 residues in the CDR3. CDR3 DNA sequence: TGTGCCAGCAGCTTAATTAGCGGGAGGGGTCGCACAGATACGCAGTATTTT. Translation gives CASSLISGRGRTDTQYF. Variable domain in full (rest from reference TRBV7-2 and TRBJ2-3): GAGVSQSPSNKVTEKGKDVELRCDPISGHTALYWYRQSLGQGLEFLIYFQGNSAPDKSGLPSDRFSAERTGGSVSTLTIQRTQQEDSAVYLCASSLISGRGRTDTQYFGPGTRLTVL.

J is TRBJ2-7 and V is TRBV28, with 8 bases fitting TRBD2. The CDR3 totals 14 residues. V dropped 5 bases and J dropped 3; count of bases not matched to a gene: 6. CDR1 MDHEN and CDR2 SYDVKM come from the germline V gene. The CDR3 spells CASSDSGSFYEQYF. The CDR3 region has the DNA TGTGCCAGCAGTGACAGCGGGAGTTTCTACGAGCAGTACTTC.

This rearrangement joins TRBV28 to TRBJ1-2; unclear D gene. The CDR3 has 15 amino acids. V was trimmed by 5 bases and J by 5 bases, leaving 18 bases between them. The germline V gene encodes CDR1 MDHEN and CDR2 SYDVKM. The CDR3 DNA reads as TGTGCCAGCAGTCCTGAGTTTAGTTTGGTATATGGCTACACCTTC. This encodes CASSPEFSLVYGYTF.

The CDR3 region has the DNA TGTGCCAGCAGTTCAGCCGGCGGAGCGGCGTACGAGCAGTACTTC. This sequence encodes CASSSAGGAAYEQYF. The chain uses TRBV28 and TRBJ2-7, with D maybe TRBD2 (5 bases). Per the germline V gene, CDR1 is MDHEN and CDR2 is SYDVKM. The CDR3 runs 15 residues. V was cut by 4 bases and J by 4 bases, with 17 bases left in between.

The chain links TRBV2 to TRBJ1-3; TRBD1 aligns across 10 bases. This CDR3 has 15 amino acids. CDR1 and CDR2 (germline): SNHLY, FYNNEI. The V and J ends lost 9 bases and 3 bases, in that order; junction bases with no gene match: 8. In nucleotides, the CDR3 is TGTGCCAGTTCGCCGGGACAGGGGTATGGAAACACCATATATTTT. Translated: CASSPGQGYGNTIYF.

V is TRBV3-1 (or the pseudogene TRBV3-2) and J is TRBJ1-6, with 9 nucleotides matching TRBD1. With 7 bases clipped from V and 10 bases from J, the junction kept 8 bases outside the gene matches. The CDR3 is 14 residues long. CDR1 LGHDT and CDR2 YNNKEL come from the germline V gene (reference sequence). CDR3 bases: TGTGCCAGCAACCTAGGGACAGGGTCGTCACCCCTCCACTTT. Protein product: CASNLGTGSSPLHF.

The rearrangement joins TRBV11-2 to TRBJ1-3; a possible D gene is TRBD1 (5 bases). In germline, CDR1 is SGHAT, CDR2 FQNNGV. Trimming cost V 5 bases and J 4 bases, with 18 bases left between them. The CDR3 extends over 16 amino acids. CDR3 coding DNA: TGTGCCAGCAGCCTAATAGAGCTGACAGCCGGAAACACCATATATTTT. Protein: CASSLIELTAGNTIYF.

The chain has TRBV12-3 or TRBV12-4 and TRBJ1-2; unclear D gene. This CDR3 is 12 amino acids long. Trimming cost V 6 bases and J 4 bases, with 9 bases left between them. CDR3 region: CASSRNFYGYTF. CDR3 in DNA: TGTGCCAGCAGCCGCAACTTCTATGGCTACACCTTC.

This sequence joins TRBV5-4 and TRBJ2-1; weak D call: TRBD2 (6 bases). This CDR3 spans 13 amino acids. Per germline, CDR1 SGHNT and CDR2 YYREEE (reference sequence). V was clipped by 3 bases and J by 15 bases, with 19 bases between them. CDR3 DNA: TGTGCCAGCAGCTGGGATAGGGACGGGGGACCGTTCTTC. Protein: CASSWDRDGGPFF. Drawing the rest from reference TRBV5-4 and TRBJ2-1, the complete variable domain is ETGVTQSPTHLIKTRGQQVTLRCSSQSGHNTVSWYQQALGQGPQFIFQYYREEENGRGNFPPRFSGLQFPNYSSELNVNALELDDSALYLCASSWDRDGGPFFGPGTRLTVL.

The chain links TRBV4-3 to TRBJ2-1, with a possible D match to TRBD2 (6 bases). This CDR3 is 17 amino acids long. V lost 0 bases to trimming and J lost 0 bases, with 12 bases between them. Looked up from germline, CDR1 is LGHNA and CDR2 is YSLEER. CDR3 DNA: TGCGCCAGCAGCCAAGAAGGTGGGAGGAACTCCTACAATGAGCAGTTCTTC. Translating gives CASSQEGGRNSYNEQFF.

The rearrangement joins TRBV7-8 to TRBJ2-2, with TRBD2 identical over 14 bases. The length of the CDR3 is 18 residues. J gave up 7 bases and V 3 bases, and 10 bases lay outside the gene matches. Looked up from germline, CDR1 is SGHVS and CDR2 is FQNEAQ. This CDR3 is CASSFLLGLAGEGGELFF. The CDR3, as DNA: TGTGCCAGCAGCTTTCTCTTGGGACTAGCGGGAGAGGGCGGGGAGCTGTTTTTT. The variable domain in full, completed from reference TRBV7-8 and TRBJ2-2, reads GAGVSQSPRYKVAKRGQDVALRCDPISGHVSLFWYQQALGQGPEFLTYFQNEAQLDKSGLPSDRFFAERPEGSVSTLKIQRTQQEDSAVYLCASSFLLGLAGEGGELFFGEGSRLTVL.

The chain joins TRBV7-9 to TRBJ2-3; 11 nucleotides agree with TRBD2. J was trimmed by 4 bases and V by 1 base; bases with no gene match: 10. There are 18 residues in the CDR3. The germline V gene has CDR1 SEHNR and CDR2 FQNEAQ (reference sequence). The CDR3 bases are TGTGCCAGCAGCTTAGGAGGGATAGCGGGAGGGCCATCAGATACGCAGTATTTT. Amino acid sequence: CASSLGGIAGGPSDTQYF.

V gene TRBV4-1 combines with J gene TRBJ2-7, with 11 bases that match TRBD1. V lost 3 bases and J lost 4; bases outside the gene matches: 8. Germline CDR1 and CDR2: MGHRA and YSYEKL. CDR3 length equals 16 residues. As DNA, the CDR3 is TGCGCCAGCAGCCAGGGACAGGGGGACCGTCCATACGAGCAGTACTTC. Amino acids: CASSQGQGDRPYEQYF.

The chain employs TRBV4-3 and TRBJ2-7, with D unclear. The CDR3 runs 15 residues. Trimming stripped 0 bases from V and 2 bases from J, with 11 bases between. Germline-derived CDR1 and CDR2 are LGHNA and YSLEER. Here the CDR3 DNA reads TGCGCCAGCAGCCAAGATATGAGGCGGACCTACGAGCAGTACTTC. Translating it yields CASSQDMRRTYEQYF.

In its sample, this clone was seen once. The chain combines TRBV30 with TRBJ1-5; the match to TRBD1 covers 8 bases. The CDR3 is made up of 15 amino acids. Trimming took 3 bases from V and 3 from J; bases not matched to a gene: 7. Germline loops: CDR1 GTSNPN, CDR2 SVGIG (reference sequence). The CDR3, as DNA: TGTGCCTGGAGCGCATGGGACAGGAACAATCAGCCCCAGCATTTT. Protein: CAWSAWDRNNQPQHF.

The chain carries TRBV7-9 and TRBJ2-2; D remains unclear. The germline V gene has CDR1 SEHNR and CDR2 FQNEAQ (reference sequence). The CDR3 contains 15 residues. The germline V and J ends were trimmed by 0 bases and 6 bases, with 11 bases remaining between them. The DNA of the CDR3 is TGTGCCAGCAGCTTAGCGTCCTACGTGGCCGGGGAGCTGTTTTTT. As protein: CASSLASYVAGELFF.

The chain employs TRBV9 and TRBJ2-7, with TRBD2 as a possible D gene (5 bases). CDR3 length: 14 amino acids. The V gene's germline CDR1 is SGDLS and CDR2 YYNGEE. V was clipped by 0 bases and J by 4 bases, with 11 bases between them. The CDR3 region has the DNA TGTGCCAGCAGCGTAGCTACGGGGATATACGAGCAGTACTTC. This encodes CASSVATGIYEQYF. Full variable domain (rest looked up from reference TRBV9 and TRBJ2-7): DSGVTQTPKHLITATGQRVTLRCSPRSGDLSVYWYQQSLDQGLQFLIQYYNGEERAKGNILERFSAQQFPDLHSELNLSSLELGDSALYFCASSVATGIYEQYFGPGTRLTVT.

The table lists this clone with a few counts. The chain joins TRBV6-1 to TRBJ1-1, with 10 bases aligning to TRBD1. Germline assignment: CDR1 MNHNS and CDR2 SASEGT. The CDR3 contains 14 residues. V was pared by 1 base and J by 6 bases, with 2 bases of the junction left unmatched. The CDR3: CASSEVDRGAEAFF. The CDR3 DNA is TGTGCCAGCAGTGAAGTGGACAGGGGGGCTGAAGCTTTCTTT.

The CDR3 spells CASGSRQGPSYEQYF. In DNA form, the CDR3 reads TGTGCTAGTGGTTCGAGACAGGGTCCCTCCTACGAGCAGTACTTC. This chain joins TRBV12-5 and TRBJ2-7; 7 bases match TRBD1. The V and J ends lost 4 bases and 0 bases, in that order; junction bases with no gene match: 6. Germline V gene data show CDR1 as LGHNT and CDR2 as FRNRAP. The CDR3 runs to 15 residues.

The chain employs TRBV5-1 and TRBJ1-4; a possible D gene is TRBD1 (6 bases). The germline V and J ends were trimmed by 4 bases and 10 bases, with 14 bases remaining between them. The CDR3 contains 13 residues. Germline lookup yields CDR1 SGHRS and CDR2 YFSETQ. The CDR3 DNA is TGCGCCAGCAGCCTTCGACAGGCGGGAAAACTGTTTTTT. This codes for CASSLRQAGKLFF.

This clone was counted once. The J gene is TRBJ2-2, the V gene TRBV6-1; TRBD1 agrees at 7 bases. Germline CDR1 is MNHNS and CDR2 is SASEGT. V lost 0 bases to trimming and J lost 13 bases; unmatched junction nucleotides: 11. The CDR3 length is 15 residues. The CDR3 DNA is TGTGCCAGCAGTGAAGCGGGAAGGGGGCTGGTATGGCTGTTTTTT. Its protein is CASSEAGRGLVWLFF.

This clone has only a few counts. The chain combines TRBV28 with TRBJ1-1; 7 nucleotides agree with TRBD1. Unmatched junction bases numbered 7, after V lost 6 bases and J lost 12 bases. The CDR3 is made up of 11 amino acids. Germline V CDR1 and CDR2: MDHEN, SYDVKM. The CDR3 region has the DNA TGTGCCAGCAGCCTGGGACAGAGGTCTTTCTTT. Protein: CASSLGQRSFF.

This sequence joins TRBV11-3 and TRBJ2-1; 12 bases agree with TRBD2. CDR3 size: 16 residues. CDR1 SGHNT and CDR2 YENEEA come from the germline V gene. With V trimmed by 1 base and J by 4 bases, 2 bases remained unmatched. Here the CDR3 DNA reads TGTGCCAGCAGCTTAGGGACTAGCGGGGCGTACAATGAGCAGTTCTTC. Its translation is CASSLGTSGAYNEQFF.

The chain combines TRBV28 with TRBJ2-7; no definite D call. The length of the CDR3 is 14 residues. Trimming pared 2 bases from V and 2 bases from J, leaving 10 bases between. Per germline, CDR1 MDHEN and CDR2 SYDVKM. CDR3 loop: CASSLVGHPYEQYF. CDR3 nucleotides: TGTGCCAGCAGTTTAGTCGGTCACCCCTACGAGCAGTACTTC.

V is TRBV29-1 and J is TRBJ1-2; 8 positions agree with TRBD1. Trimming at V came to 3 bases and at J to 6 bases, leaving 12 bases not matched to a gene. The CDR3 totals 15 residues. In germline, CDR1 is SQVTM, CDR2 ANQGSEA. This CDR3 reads CSVEFVTGEFDGYTF. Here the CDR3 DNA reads TGCAGCGTTGAGTTCGTGACAGGGGAGTTTGATGGCTACACCTTC.